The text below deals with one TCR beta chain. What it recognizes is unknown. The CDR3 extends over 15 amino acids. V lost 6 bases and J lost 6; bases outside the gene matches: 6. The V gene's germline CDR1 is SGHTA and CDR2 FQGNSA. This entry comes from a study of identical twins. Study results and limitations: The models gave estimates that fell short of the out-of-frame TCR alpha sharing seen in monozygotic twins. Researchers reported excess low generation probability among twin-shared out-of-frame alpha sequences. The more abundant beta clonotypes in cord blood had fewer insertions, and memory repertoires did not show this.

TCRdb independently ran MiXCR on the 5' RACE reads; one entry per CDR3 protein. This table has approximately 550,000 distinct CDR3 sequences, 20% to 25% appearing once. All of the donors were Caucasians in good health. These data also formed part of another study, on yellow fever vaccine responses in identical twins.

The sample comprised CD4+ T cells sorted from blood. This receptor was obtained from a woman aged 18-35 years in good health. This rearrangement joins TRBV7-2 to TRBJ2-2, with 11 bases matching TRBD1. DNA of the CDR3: TGTGCCAGCAGAAGGGGACAGGGGGTCCCCGGGGAGCTGTTTTTT. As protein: CASRRGQGVPGELFF.